A selection of T cell receptor beta chains follows, all from one sample in a study of cytomegalovirus exposure and HLA in healthy donors. Assay: immunoSEQ multiplex PCR; the TCRdb copy retains only in-frame clones and omits some. The sample holds 150,000 to 200,000 clones, approximately 81% seen once. Material for sequencing was PBMCs. Every receptor here comes from a man over 45 in good health and CMV-seropositive. CDR3s include the opening cysteine and the closing phenylalanine or tryptophan. Each record gives: D gene, clone size, V gene, J gene, CDR3 protein, CDR3 DNA. The D gene is left open where the match is weak. The size entry is marked missing in some rows and otherwise reads once, few, many or a size class.

>TRBD1|NA|TRBV28|TRBJ1-1
CASSTGQGWTEAFF
TGTGCCAGCAGTACCGGACAGGGGTGGACTGAAGCTTTCTTT
>TRBD1|NA|TRBV4-1|TRBJ1-1
CASSQGQGVTEAFF
TGCGCCAGCAGCCAGGGACAGGGGGTCACTGAAGCTTTCTTT
>NA|NA|TRBV2|TRBJ1-3
CASRDRTRRNTIYF
TGTGCCAGCAGGGATAGGACACGAAGAAACACCATATATTTT
>NA|NA|TRBV28|TRBJ1-1
CASSFRGGGRPFF
TGTGCCAGCAGTTTCCGGGGGGGAGGACGGCCTTTCTTT
>TRBD1|NA|TRBV4-1|TRBJ1-2
CASSPWGQTAGYTF
TGCGCCAGCAGCCCATGGGGACAGACGGCTGGCTACACCTTC
>TRBD2|NA|TRBV5-1|TRBJ2-7
CASSLGGLADYEQYF
TGCGCCAGCAGCTTGGGGGGACTAGCGGACTACGAGCAGTACTTC
>TRBD1|NA|TRBV28|TRBJ1-4
CASSSTPGTAINEKLFF
TGTGCCAGCAGTTCAACCCCTGGGACAGCGATTAATGAAAAACTGTTTTTT
>NA|NA|TRBV5-4|TRBJ2-7
CASSWDFTYEQYF
TGTGCCAGCAGCTGGGACTTTACCTACGAGCAGTACTTC
>NA|NA|TRBV6-1|TRBJ1-5
CAKGDNQPQHF
TGTGCCAAGGGGGATAATCAGCCCCAGCATTTT
>TRBD1|once|TRBV30|TRBJ1-4
CAWSGQGWVTNEKLFF
TGTGCCTGGAGTGGACAGGGTTGGGTTACTAATGAAAAACTGTTTTTT
>NA|NA|TRBV7-8|TRBJ1-6
CASTRRELNSPLHF
TGTGCCAGCACCCGGAGGGAACTTAATTCACCCCTCCACTTT
>NA|NA|TRBV6-5|TRBJ2-7
CASSYFGGREQYF
TGTGCCAGCAGTTACTTTGGGGGCCGCGAGCAGTACTTC
>NA|NA|TRBV4-1|TRBJ2-5
CASSRLPGETQYF
TGCGCCAGCAGCCGACTCCCGGGGGAGACCCAGTACTTC
>NA|NA|TRBV5-6|TRBJ2-2
CASSLKTGVLTGELFF
TGTGCCAGCAGCTTGAAGACGGGAGTCCTCACCGGGGAGCTGTTTTTT
>NA|NA|TRBV20-1|TRBJ2-5
CSAVGVETQYF
TGCAGTGCGGTAGGGGTGGAGACCCAGTACTTC
>NA|NA|TRBV27|TRBJ2-1
CASSLRIWVEGGSYNEQFF
TGTGCCAGCAGTTTACGGATTTGGGTCGAGGGAGGATCCTACAATGAGCAGTTCTTC
>NA|NA|TRBV7-9|TRBJ2-1
CASSLETARVFF
TGTGCCAGCAGCTTAGAGACAGCCCGGGTGTTCTTC